These T cell receptor beta chains were read from a single sample in a study of blood T cell repertoires in COVID-19. The protocol was immunoSEQ multiplex PCR, while the TCRdb copy is restricted to in-frame clones and leaves out a portion. The sample holds about 260,000 clones, about 87% seen once. Sequencing was done on a sample of peripheral blood. The origin of the receptors is a woman in her thirties or forties who had recovered from COVID-19. Both conserved end residues are part of each CDR3. The D gene is left open where the match is weak. Only some rows state a clone size, as once, few, many or a class for expanded clones.

- - TRBJ2-3 TRBV9 TGTGCCAGCAGCGTAGAGGGGGCGGGGTCCACAGATACGCAGTATTTT CASSVEGAGSTDTQYF
- TRBD1 TRBJ1-2 TRBV5-1 TGCGCCAGCAGCTGGCGGGGACAGGGCGACTATGGCTACACCTTC CASSWRGQGDYGYTF
- - TRBJ1-2 TRBV5-4 TGTGCCAGCAGCTTGGGCGGACAGACTAACTATGGCTACACCTTC CASSLGGQTNYGYTF
- - TRBJ2-2 TRBV27 TGTGCCAGCAGTTTACGGTGGGGAGGCGAGGGGGAGCTGTTTTTT CASSLRWGGEGELFF
- - TRBJ1-5 TRBV3-1/TRBV3-2 TGTGCCAGCAGCCCGGGGGGGGAAGGGAATCAGCCCCAGCATTTT CASSPGGEGNQPQHF
- - TRBJ2-5 TRBV19 TGTGCCAGTACCTCCGGGGAGGCAGGAGAAGAGACCCAGTACTTC CASTSGEAGEETQYF
- - TRBJ2-5 TRBV29-1 TGCAGCGTTCCGTCCATCTGGGGGCACCAAGAGACCCAGTACTTC CSVPSIWGHQETQYF
- - TRBJ1-2 TRBV27 TGTGCCAGCCGTCACCCGGGTGGCTACACCTTC CASRHPGGYTF
- - TRBJ2-6 TRBV5-1 TGCGCCAGCAGCTTGGGCGGGATTTACTCTGGGGCCAACGTCCTGACTTTC CASSLGGIYSGANVLTF
- - TRBJ1-3 TRBV3-1/TRBV3-2 TGTGCCAGCAGCCAGCAACTAGAAAACACCATATATTTT CASSQQLENTIYF
- TRBD1 TRBJ2-7 TRBV5-1 TGCGCCAGCAGCCCGGAAGACAGGGGGAGCTCCTACGAGCAGTACTTC CASSPEDRGSSYEQYF
- TRBD1 TRBJ2-1 TRBV23-1 TGCGCCAGCAGGGAAGGGGACAGGGGGAATGAGCAGTTCTTC CASREGDRGNEQFF
- TRBD1 TRBJ2-7 TRBV5-4 TGTGCCAGCAGCTCGAACCCGGGACAGTCCTACGAGCAGTACTTC CASSSNPGQSYEQYF
once - TRBJ1-5 TRBV2 TGTGCCAGCAGTGAAGCCGGTAGCAATCAGCCCCAGCATTTT CASSEAGSNQPQHF
- - TRBJ2-7 TRBV18 TGTGCCAGCTCACCCATAGGGGGCTACGAGCAGTACTTC CASSPIGGYEQYF
- - TRBJ2-7 TRBV6-1 TGTGCCAGCAGTGACTACAGTCGACAAGTGACCTACGAGCAGTACTTC CASSDYSRQVTYEQYF
- TRBD2 TRBJ2-3 TRBV5-4 TGTGCCAGCACCGGGACTAGAGGCACAGATACGCAGTATTTT CASTGTRGTDTQYF
- - TRBJ2-4 TRBV2 TGTGCCAGCAGTGAAGGACTTCAAAACATTCAGTACTTC CASSEGLQNIQYF
- - TRBJ1-4 TRBV3-1/TRBV3-2 TGTGCCAGCAGCCAAGATTACGCGGACCGGAGGAAACTGTTTTTT CASSQDYADRRKLFF
- TRBD1 TRBJ1-2 TRBV7-9 TGTGCCAGCAGCTTAGTAGGTGGGACAGGCTATGGCTACACCTTC CASSLVGGTGYGYTF
- TRBD1 TRBJ1-6 TRBV5-1 TGCGCCAGCCGGACAGGGGGTAATTCACCCCTCCACTTT CASRTGGNSPLHF
- TRBD1 TRBJ1-1 TRBV5-4 TGTGCCAGCAGACCGGGACAGGGGGCATCTATGGCTGAAGCTTTCTTT CASRPGQGASMAEAFF
- TRBD1 TRBJ1-1 TRBV19 TGTGCCAGTAGCAACCATCTGGGGACAGGGGGGCCAAAGAACACTGAAGCTTTCTTT CASSNHLGTGGPKNTEAFF
- TRBD2 TRBJ2-1 TRBV14 TGTGCCAGCAGCCCGCGGGGGGGCGGATACAATGAGCAGTTCTTC CASSPRGGGYNEQFF
- - TRBJ1-3 TRBV21-1 TGTGCCAGCAGCACTCACGACAGCTCTGGAAACACCATATATTTT CASSTHDSSGNTIYF
- - TRBJ1-4 TRBV4-3 TGCGCCAGCAGCCAAGATCCTCGCGGGGCGTCTAATGAAAAACTGTTTTTT CASSQDPRGASNEKLFF
- - TRBJ2-7 TRBV5-1 TGCGCCAGCAGCTTCTACAGGTACGAGCAGTACTTC CASSFYRYEQYF
- - TRBJ2-3 TRBV10-3 TGTGCCATCAGAGAAACCAGTGATTTGAATACGCAGTATTTT CAIRETSDLNTQYF
- - TRBJ1-4 TRBV2 TGTGCCAGCAGGGCGGGGACTAATGAAAAACTGTTTTTT CASRAGTNEKLFF
- - TRBJ2-5 TRBV7-2 TGTGCCAGCAGCTCCCCGGCAGGACACCGCCAAGAGACCCAGTACTTC CASSSPAGHRQETQYF
- TRBD1 TRBJ2-7 TRBV5-5 TGTGCCAGCAGCTTGTCGTTTAACAGGGGCTACGAGCAGTACTTC CASSLSFNRGYEQYF
- - TRBJ1-3 TRBV5-1 TGCGCCAGCAGCGACCCCTCGGGGGGAGGAAACACCATATATTTT CASSDPSGGGNTIYF
- - TRBJ2-1 TRBV9 TGTGCCAGCAGTGACCTGAGGGCTGTCAATGAGCAGTTCTTC CASSDLRAVNEQFF
- TRBD1 TRBJ1-1 TRBV18 TGTGCCAGCTCACCGGTGGGACAGGGGGTTGAAGCTTTCTTT CASSPVGQGVEAFF
- TRBD1 TRBJ1-3 TRBV5-1 TGCGCCAGCAGCTTTTGGACAGGGGCTGGAAACACCATATATTTT CASSFWTGAGNTIYF
- - TRBJ1-1 TRBV9 TGTGCCAGCAATTTCATAGGGGATCTTAACACTGAAGCTTTCTTT CASNFIGDLNTEAFF
- TRBD2 TRBJ2-3 TRBV5-1 TGCGCCAGCAGCTGGGCCCCTACAGCGGGGGTATCAGATACGCAGTATTTT CASSWAPTAGVSDTQYF
- TRBD2 TRBJ2-3 TRBV13 TGTGCCAGCGGATACGTGGCGGGGGGGCAAACAGATACGCAGTATTTT CASGYVAGGQTDTQYF
- - TRBJ1-2 TRBV7-9 TGTGCCAGCAGCTTACTTCCGGGGGTTTATGGCTACACCTTC CASSLLPGVYGYTF
- TRBD1 TRBJ1-4 TRBV5-1 TGCGCCAGCACAGACGACAGGGCTGGGGGTGAAAAACTGTTTTTT CASTDDRAGGEKLFF
- - TRBJ2-1 TRBV21-1 TGTGCCAGCAGCGCGAAGGGACAGGGGGCAGGGAATGAGCAGTTCTTC CASSAKGQGAGNEQFF
- TRBD1 TRBJ2-3 TRBV4-3 TGCGCCAGCAGCCAAGGGGCAGGACAGGGCCCCCTCACAGATACGCAGTATTTT CASSQGAGQGPLTDTQYF
- TRBD1 TRBJ1-2 TRBV3-1/TRBV3-2 TGTGCCAGCAGCCAAGACAGGCCCAGGGGGGGCTACACCTTC CASSQDRPRGGYTF
- TRBD2 TRBJ2-7 TRBV10-3 TGTGCCATCAGCCTGACTAGCGGGGGGCCGTCCTACGAGCAGTACTTC CAISLTSGGPSYEQYF
- - TRBJ2-2 TRBV7-3 TGTGCCAGCAGCGCCACGACAGTAACCGGGGAGCTGTTTTTT CASSATTVTGELFF
- TRBD2 TRBJ2-3 TRBV7-6 TGTGCCAGCAGCACACTAGCGGGGGTTCCAGATACGCAGTATTTT CASSTLAGVPDTQYF